What follows are 25 T cell receptor beta chains derived from one specimen sequenced in a study of T-cell memory formation after mild COVID-19. TCRdb analysed the 5' RACE reads with MiXCR anew, one entry per CDR3 protein. In the table there are around 300,000 distinct CDR3 sequences, 10% to 15% of which are singletons. Material for sequencing was PBMCs or a T cell subset sorted from them (not recorded which). These receptors were taken from a young man who had mild COVID-19 (a few samples of this study predate the infection). Cell type and time point are not known.

This chain connects TRBV2 to TRBJ2-7; D call uncertain. V was clipped by 6 bases and J by 6 bases, with 6 bases between them. The CDR3 covers 10 residues. The germline V gene encodes CDR1 SNHLY and CDR2 FYNNEI. The CDR3 coding sequence is TGTGCCAGCAGACCTGGCGAGCAGTACGTC. The encoded protein is CASRPGEQYV.

This clonotype was counted a few times. V is TRBV29-1 and J is TRBJ1-1, with a weak D call TRBD1 (6 bases). This CDR3 has 13 residues. Germline assignment: CDR1 SQVTM and CDR2 ANQGSEA. The V and J ends lost 6 bases and 4 bases respectively, with 15 bases between them. Here the CDR3 reads CSVGAEGGTEAFF. The CDR3 DNA follows: TGCAGCGTGGGGGCAGAAGGAGGCACTGAAGCTTTCTTT. The whole variable domain, filled in from reference TRBV29-1 and TRBJ1-1, reads SAVISQKPSRDICQRGTSLTIQCQVDSQVTMMFWYRQQPGQSLTLIATANQGSEATYESGFVIDKFPISRPNLTFSTLTVSNMSPEDSSIYLCSVGAEGGTEAFFGQGTRLTVV.

This clonotype showed up many times. CDR3: CASSPGQLSTDTQYF. CDR3 coding DNA: TGCGCCAGCAGCCCGGGACAGCTAAGCACAGATACGCAGTATTTT. The genes are TRBV5-1 and TRBJ2-3; 7 bases fit TRBD1. V lost 4 bases, J lost 0 bases, and 5 bases stayed unmatched. The CDR3 has 15 residues. Germline CDR1 and CDR2: SGHRS and YFSETQ.

The sample holds a few counts of this clonotype. The chain recombines TRBV12-5 with TRBJ1-1; D gene unclear. The germline V gene encodes CDR1 LGHNT and CDR2 FRNRAP. This CDR3 spans 11 amino acids. V lost 5 bases and J 7 bases, leaving 8 bases between the germline ends. In DNA form, the CDR3 reads TGTGCTAGTGGTAGAGGGAGTGAAGCTTTCTTT. Translation gives CASGRGSEAFF.

This clonotype was seen at least ten times. The V gene is TRBV7-3, the J gene TRBJ2-3, with 11 bases aligning to TRBD2. The V gene end was trimmed by 3 bases and the J gene end by 4 bases; junction bases not matched to a gene: 0. The length of the CDR3 is 14 residues. The germline V gene encodes CDR1 SGHTA and CDR2 FQGTGA. CDR3 nucleotides: TGTGCCAGCAGCTTTAGCGGGGGGGCAGATACGCAGTATTTT. Its translation is CASSFSGGADTQYF.

This chain uses TRBV12-3 or TRBV12-4 with TRBJ1-5, with a possible D match to TRBD1 (5 bases). CDR3 length: 11 residues. V lost 8 bases and J 5 bases, leaving 7 bases between the germline ends. The CDR3 is CASGGDQPQHF. The CDR3 coding sequence is TGTGCCAGCGGGGGAGATCAGCCCCAGCATTTT.

This clonotype was observed a handful of times. The rearrangement links TRBV1 to TRBJ2-7. TRBV1 is flagged as a pseudogene. This CDR3 has 16 residues. CDR3 sequence (DNA): TGCACCAGCACCCAGACTACGGCCGAGGGTTCGTACGAGCAGTACTTC. Translated, it gives CTSTQTTAEGSYEQYF.

The gene calls are TRBV12-3 or TRBV12-4 and TRBJ2-5; TRBD2 matches at 14 bases. Germline trimming cut 5 bases from V and 5 bases from J; bases unmatched to any gene: 13. This CDR3 comprises 18 residues. For the CDR3, the DNA is TGTGCCAGCAGTCCTGAGGGACTAGCGGGGGCCTCCGGTGAGACCCAGTACTTC. Amino acids: CASSPEGLAGASGETQYF.

This chain connects TRBV3-1 to TRBJ1-5; D call uncertain. Germline lookup yields CDR1 LGHDT and CDR2 YNNKEL (reference sequence). With 0 bases removed from V and 1 base from J, the gap between germline ends came to 7 bases. CDR3 length equals 15 residues. The CDR3 DNA reads as TGTGCCAGCAGCCAAGAGGTTCACAGCAATCAGCCCCAGCATTTT. Amino acid sequence: CASSQEVHSNQPQHF. The whole variable domain, filled in from reference TRBV3-1 and TRBJ1-5, reads DTAVSQTPKYLVTQMGNDKSIKCEQNLGHDTMYWYKQDSKKFLKIMFSYNNKELIINETVPNRFSPKSPDKAHLNLHINSLELGDSAVYFCASSQEVHSNQPQHFGDGTRLSIL.

This clonotype was observed a handful of times. The chain is built from TRBV12-3 or TRBV12-4 and TRBJ1-5; D is undetermined. V lost 3 bases, J lost 10 bases, and 13 bases lay in between. CDR3 length: 13 residues. CDR3 amino acids: CASSFSEETPQHF. Here the CDR3 DNA reads TGTGCCAGCAGTTTTTCAGAGGAAACCCCCCAGCATTTT.

This clonotype has a handful of counts. V gene TRBV3-1 combines with J gene TRBJ2-7, with TRBD1 matching 9 bases. Germline CDR1 and CDR2: LGHDT and YNNKEL (reference sequence). The ends lost 3 bases at V and 2 bases at J; junction bases unmatched: 2. CDR3 length: 14 amino acids. CDR3 in amino acids: CASSHWDRAYEQYF. The CDR3 coding sequence is TGTGCCAGCAGCCACTGGGACAGGGCCTACGAGCAGTACTTC.

Only a few counts were recorded for this clonotype. The chain couples TRBV5-1 to TRBJ2-7; 12 bases are shared with TRBD1. Trimming took 4 bases from V and 1 from J; bases not matched to a gene: 15. The CDR3 is 19 amino acids. Germline V gene sequence: CDR1 SGHRS, CDR2 YFSETQ. In DNA, the CDR3 is TGCGCCAGCAGCCCCTACTCGGGACAGGGGGCAAATCCGTCCTACGAGCAGTACTTC. This sequence encodes CASSPYSGQGANPSYEQYF. The complete variable domain, with remaining parts taken from reference TRBV5-1 and TRBJ2-7, reads KAGVTQTPRYLIKTRGQQVTLSCSPISGHRSVSWYQQTPGQGLQFLFEYFSETQRNKGNFPGRFSGRQFSNSRSEMNVSTLELGDSALYLCASSPYSGQGANPSYEQYFGPGTRLTVT.

This clonotype was seen a handful of times. The gene calls are TRBV20-1 and TRBJ2-1, with D unresolved. This CDR3 spans 14 amino acids. The germline V and J ends were trimmed by 0 bases and 8 bases, with 14 bases remaining between them. Germline CDR1 is DFQATT and CDR2 is SNEGSKA (reference sequence). DNA of the CDR3: TGCAGTGCTAGAGATCGAGTAGCTTGGTATGAGCAGTTCTTC. Translation gives CSARDRVAWYEQFF.

This clonotype came up a few times. This sequence joins TRBV12-3 or TRBV12-4 and TRBJ2-1, with 12 nucleotides matching TRBD2. There are 16 residues in the CDR3. The ends lost 3 bases at V and 8 bases at J; junction bases unmatched: 8. The CDR3 is CASSLGATSGGDEQFF. The CDR3 bases are TGTGCCAGCAGTTTGGGGGCGACTAGCGGGGGAGATGAGCAGTTCTTC.

The chain has TRBV6-2 or TRBV6-3 and TRBJ1-4; the D gene is possibly TRBD1 (6 bases). The ends were cut back, 10 bases at V and 13 bases at J, with 19 bases in the middle. The CDR3 sequence is 12 residues long. Germline V gene data show CDR1 as MNHEY and CDR2 as SVGEGT. The CDR3 loop is CAIGQQFSRLFF. CDR3 sequence (DNA): TGTGCCATCGGACAGCAGTTCTCAAGACTGTTTTTT.

The chain carries TRBV3-1 and TRBJ2-2; 9 bases align to TRBD2. CDR3 length equals 17 residues. The germline V gene has CDR1 LGHDT and CDR2 YNNKEL (reference sequence). Trimming at V came to 8 bases and at J to 1 base, leaving 11 bases not matched to a gene. The CDR3 DNA is TGTGCCAGCGTGGGCGTTAGCGGGGGTATGAACACCGGGGAGCTGTTTTTT. This codes for CASVGVSGGMNTGELFF.

This clonotype was observed many times. The J gene is TRBJ2-5, the V gene TRBV20-1; D may be TRBD2 (7 bases). CDR3 length equals 13 residues. The germline V gene has CDR1 DFQATT and CDR2 SNEGSKA (reference sequence). V gave up 6 bases and J gave up 5 bases, with 16 bases separating them. CDR3 nucleotides: TGCAGTGCCGGACGGGGGGCGCGGGAGACCCAGTACTTC. Protein sequence: CSAGRGARETQYF.

The table lists this clonotype with a few counts. This chain uses TRBV7-3 with TRBJ1-2; D possibly corresponds to TRBD1 (5 bases). The V gene's germline CDR1 is SGHTA and CDR2 FQGTGA. V gave up 6 bases and J gave up 8 bases, with 22 bases separating them. The CDR3 sequence is 15 residues long. DNA of the CDR3: TGTGCCAGCAGATCTACCGCCGACAGCGGAGGAGGCTACACCTTC. Translated, it gives CASRSTADSGGGYTF.

Written as DNA, the CDR3 is TGCAGCGTTTGGACAGGGAGCACAGATACGCAGTATTTT. As protein: CSVWTGSTDTQYF. The rearrangement links TRBV29-1 to TRBJ2-3; 8 bases agree with TRBD1. Germline V gene sequence: CDR1 SQVTM, CDR2 ANQGSEA. The CDR3 totals 13 residues. Trimming at V came to 5 bases and at J to 0 bases, leaving 1 base not matched to a gene.

The V gene is TRBV29-1, the J gene TRBJ2-7; D might be TRBD2 (5 bases). Germline assignment: CDR1 SQVTM and CDR2 ANQGSEA. The CDR3 totals 13 residues. Trimming shortened V by 4 bases and J by 6 bases, and 16 bases separated the two germline ends. The chain's CDR3 is CSVGGPAGSEQYF. In nucleotides, the CDR3 is TGCAGCGTTGGCGGGCCGGCGGGCTCCGAGCAGTACTTC.

This clonotype has just a few counts. The chain has TRBV19 and TRBJ2-1; D remains ambiguous. This CDR3 comprises 13 residues. The germline V gene has CDR1 LNHDA and CDR2 SQIVND (reference sequence). V was shortened by 4 bases and J by 3 bases, with 7 bases between the two germline ends. DNA for the CDR3: TGTGCCAGTAGTACACACAGCTACAATGAGCAGTTCTTC. It encodes CASSTHSYNEQFF.

This chain links TRBV12-3 or TRBV12-4 with TRBJ1-5; TRBD1 is a possible D gene (6 bases). V gave up 3 bases and J gave up 7 bases, with 13 bases separating them. The CDR3 is 14 residues long. CDR3 region: CASSFSAGEQPQHF. Here the CDR3 DNA reads TGTGCCAGCAGTTTCTCGGCAGGGGAGCAGCCCCAGCATTTT.

The gene calls are TRBV27 and TRBJ2-2, with a tentative D call TRBD1 (5 bases). From germline, CDR1 is MNHEY and CDR2 SMNVEV (reference sequence). V lost 2 bases and J lost 2, with 12 bases in between. The CDR3 extends over 16 amino acids. Here the CDR3 reads CASSLGRVVNTGELFF. CDR3 sequence (DNA): TGTGCCAGCAGTTTAGGCAGGGTAGTAAACACCGGGGAGCTGTTTTTT.

There are a few counts of this clonotype. J is TRBJ1-3 and V is TRBV5-1, with a weak D call TRBD1 (5 bases). The germline V gene encodes CDR1 SGHRS and CDR2 YFSETQ. V shed 4 bases and J shed 0 bases, with 11 bases lying between them. The CDR3 runs 15 residues. CDR3 in amino acids: CASSQIGASGNTIYF. The CDR3 DNA follows: TGCGCCAGCAGCCAGATCGGGGCCTCTGGAAACACCATATATTTT.

This chain uses TRBV19 with TRBJ1-5; D gene unclear. V shed 1 base and J shed 7 bases, with 8 bases lying between them. Germline assignment: CDR1 LNHDA and CDR2 SQIVND (reference sequence). The length of the CDR3 is 13 residues. This CDR3 is CASSIAPRQPQHF. The CDR3 DNA reads TGTGCCAGTAGTATAGCCCCACGGCAGCCCCAGCATTTT.